This is a list of T cell receptor beta chains from one sample in a study of regulatory T cells in long-lasting Graves disease. One entry per CDR3 protein results from TCRdb running MiXCR on the multiplex PCR reads. The table has approximately 230,000 distinct CDR3 sequences, approximately 20% seen once. Material: peripheral blood mononuclear cells (PBMCs), obtained at new diagnosis, from a patient treated with antithyroid drugs. These receptors were taken from a female donor with Graves disease. Each CDR3 is given with its conserved first and last residue. A D gene is named only where the DNA matches it firmly. The listing skips clone size in some rows; elsewhere it reads once, few, many or a size class.

J gene,clone size,D gene,V gene,CDR3 protein,CDR3 DNA
TRBJ1-1,many,NA,TRBV11-2,CASSQGGAEAFF,TGTGCCAGCAGTCAAGGGGGGGCTGAAGCTTTCTTT
TRBJ1-1,many,NA,TRBV4-3,CASSQDGRGTEAFF,TGTGCCAGCAGCCAAGACGGAAGAGGGACTGAAGCTTTCTTT
TRBJ1-1,NA,TRBD1,TRBV12-3/TRBV12-4,CASSLDRAMNTEAFF,TGTGCCAGCAGCCTGGACAGGGCTATGAACACTGAAGCTTTCTTT
TRBJ1-2,many,NA,TRBV2,CASRSLGPLDYTF,TGTGCCAGCAGATCGCTTGGCCCTTTGGACTACACCTTC
TRBJ1-5,many,NA,TRBV6-1,CASTRPGNQPQHF,TGTGCCAGCACTCGGCCGGGCAATCAGCCCCAGCATTTT
TRBJ1-1,few,NA,TRBV3-1,CASIANHAASEAFF,TGTGCCAGCATCGCCAACCACGCGGCTTCGGAAGCTTTCTTT
TRBJ1-1,many,NA,TRBV3-1,CASSQDGGPGRAFF,TGTGCCAGCAGCCAAGATGGGGGACCGGGGAGAGCTTTCTTT
TRBJ2-2,many,NA,TRBV2,CASGTSYSLSGELFF,TGTGCCAGCGGTACTAGTTACAGTTTATCCGGGGAGCTGTTTTTT
TRBJ1-6,many,NA,TRBV27,CASREGFRRGNSPLHF,TGTGCCAGCAGGGAAGGGTTTAGGCGCGGAAATTCACCCCTCCACTTT
TRBJ1-1,many,TRBD1,TRBV10-3,CAISDPTGVGLRTEAFF,TGTGCCATCAGTGACCCGACAGGGGTGGGGTTGCGTACTGAAGCTTTCTTT
TRBJ2-3,many,NA,TRBV5-1,CASGDRPTDTQYF,TGCGCCAGCGGGGACCGCCCAACAGATACGCAGTATTTT
TRBJ2-6,NA,TRBD1,TRBV7-8,CASSLPGQISGANVLTF,TGTGCCAGCAGCTTACCGGGACAGATCTCTGGGGCCAACGTCCTGACTTTC
TRBJ2-5,few,NA,TRBV19,CASSIFREETQYF,TGTGCCAGTAGTATTTTCAGGGAAGAGACCCAGTACTTC
TRBJ2-3,NA,NA,TRBV20-1,CSASREGQGDTQYF,TGCAGTGCTTCTAGGGAGGGCCAGGGGGATACGCAGTATTTT
TRBJ2-3,many,TRBD2,TRBV27,CASSPMTSSTDTQYF,TGTGCCAGCAGTCCCATGACTAGCAGCACAGATACGCAGTATTTT
TRBJ2-5,NA,TRBD2,TRBV6-2/TRBV6-3,CASSWSASGSFETQYF,TGTGCCAGCAGTTGGTCGGCTAGCGGGAGTTTCGAGACCCAGTACTTC
TRBJ1-4,many,NA,TRBV12-3/TRBV12-4,CASSLPTGNEKLFF,TGTGCCAGCAGTTTACCTACGGGAAATGAAAAACTGTTTTTT